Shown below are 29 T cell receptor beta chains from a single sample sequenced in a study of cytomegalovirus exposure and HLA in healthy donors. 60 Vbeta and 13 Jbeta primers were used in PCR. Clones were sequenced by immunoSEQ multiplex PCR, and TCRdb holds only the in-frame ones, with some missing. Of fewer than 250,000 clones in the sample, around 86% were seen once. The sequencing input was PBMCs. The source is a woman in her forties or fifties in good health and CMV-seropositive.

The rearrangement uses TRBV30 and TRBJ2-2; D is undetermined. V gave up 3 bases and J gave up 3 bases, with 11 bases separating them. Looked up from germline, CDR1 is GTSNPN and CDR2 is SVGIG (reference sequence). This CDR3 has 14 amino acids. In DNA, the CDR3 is TGTGCCTGGAGCCCAAAGCATGACACCGGGGAGCTGTTTTTT. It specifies CAWSPKHDTGELFF.

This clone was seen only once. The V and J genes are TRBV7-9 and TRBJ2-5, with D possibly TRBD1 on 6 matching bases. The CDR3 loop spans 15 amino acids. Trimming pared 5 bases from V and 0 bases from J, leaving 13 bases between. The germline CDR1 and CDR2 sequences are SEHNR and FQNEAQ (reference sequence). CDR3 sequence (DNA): TGTGCCAGCAGCCCCCGGACAGAACACCAAGAGACCCAGTACTTC. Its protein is CASSPRTEHQETQYF.

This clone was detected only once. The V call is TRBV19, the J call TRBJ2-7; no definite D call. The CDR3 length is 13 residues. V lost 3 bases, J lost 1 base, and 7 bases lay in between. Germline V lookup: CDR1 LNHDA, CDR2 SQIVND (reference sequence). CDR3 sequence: CASSMRFSYEQYF. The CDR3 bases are TGTGCCAGTAGTATGCGCTTTTCCTACGAGCAGTACTTC.

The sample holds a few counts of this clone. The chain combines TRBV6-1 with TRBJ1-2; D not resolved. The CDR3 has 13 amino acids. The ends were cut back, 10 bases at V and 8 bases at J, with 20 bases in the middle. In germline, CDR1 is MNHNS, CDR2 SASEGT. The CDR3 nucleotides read TGTGCCACCGAATGGGAGGGTTTGTGGGGCTACACCTTC. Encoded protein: CATEWEGLWGYTF.

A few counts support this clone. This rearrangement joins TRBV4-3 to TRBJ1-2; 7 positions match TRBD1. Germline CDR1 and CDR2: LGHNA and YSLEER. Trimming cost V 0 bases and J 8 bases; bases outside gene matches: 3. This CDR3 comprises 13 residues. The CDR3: CASSQETGLGYTF. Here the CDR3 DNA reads TGCGCCAGCAGCCAAGAGACAGGGTTGGGCTACACCTTC.

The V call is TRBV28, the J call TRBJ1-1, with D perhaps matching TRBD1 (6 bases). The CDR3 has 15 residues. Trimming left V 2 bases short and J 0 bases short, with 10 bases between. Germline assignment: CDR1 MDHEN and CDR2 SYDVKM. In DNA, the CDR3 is TGTGCCAGCAGTTTAGGGGGGGACATGAACACTGAAGCTTTCTTT. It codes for CASSLGGDMNTEAFF.

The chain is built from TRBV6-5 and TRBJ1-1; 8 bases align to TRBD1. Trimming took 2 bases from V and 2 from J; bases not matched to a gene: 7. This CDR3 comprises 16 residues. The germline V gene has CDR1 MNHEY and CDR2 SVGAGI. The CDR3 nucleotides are TGTGCCAGCAGTTACGGACAGGGCAATATTAACACTGAAGCTTTCTTT. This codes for CASSYGQGNINTEAFF.

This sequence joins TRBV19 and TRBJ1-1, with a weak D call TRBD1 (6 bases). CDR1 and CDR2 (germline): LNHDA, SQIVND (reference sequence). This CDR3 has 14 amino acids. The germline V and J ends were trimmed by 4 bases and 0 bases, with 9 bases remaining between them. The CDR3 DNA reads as TGTGCCAGTAGTAAAGGGACACTGAACACTGAAGCTTTCTTT. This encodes CASSKGTLNTEAFF.

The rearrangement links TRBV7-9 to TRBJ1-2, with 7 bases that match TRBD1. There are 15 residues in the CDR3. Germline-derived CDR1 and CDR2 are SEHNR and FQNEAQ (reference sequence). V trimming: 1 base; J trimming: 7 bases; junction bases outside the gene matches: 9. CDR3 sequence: CASSLETGSQFGYTF. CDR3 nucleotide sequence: TGTGCCAGCAGCTTAGAGACAGGGTCCCAGTTTGGCTACACCTTC.

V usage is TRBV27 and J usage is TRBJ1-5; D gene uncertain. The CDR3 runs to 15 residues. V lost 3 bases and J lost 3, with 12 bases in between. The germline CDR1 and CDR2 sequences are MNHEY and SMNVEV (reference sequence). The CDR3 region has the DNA TGTGCCAGCAGTTTCAGAAATTTGCACAATCAGCCCCAGCATTTT. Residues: CASSFRNLHNQPQHF.

CDR3 amino acids: CASSSRQGTAYNEQFF. DNA for the CDR3: TGTGCCAGCTCATCTCGACAAGGGACAGCCTACAATGAGCAGTTCTTC. This chain links TRBV18 with TRBJ2-1; 7 nucleotides line up with TRBD1. The germline V gene has CDR1 KGHSH and CDR2 LQKENI. This CDR3 spans 16 amino acids. J gave up 2 bases and V 5 bases, and 9 bases lay outside the gene matches.

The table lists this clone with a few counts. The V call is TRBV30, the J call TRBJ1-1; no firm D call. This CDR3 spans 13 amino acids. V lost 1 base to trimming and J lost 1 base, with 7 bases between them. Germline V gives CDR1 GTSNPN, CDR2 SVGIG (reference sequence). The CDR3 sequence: CAWSEQENTEAFF. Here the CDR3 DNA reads TGTGCCTGGAGTGAACAAGAGAACACTGAAGCTTTCTTT.

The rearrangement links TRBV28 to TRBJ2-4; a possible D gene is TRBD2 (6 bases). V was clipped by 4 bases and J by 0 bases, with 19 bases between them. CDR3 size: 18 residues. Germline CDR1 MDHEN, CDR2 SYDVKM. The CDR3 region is CASSSGTLGGLAKNIQYF. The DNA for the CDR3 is TGTGCCAGCAGTTCTGGGACGCTGGGGGGTCTAGCCAAAAACATTCAGTACTTC.

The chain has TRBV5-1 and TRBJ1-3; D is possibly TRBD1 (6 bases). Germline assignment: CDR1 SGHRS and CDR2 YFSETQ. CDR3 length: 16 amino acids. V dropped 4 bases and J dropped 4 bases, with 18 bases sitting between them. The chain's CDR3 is CASSTQTQGSGNTIYF. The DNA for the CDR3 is TGCGCCAGCAGCACTCAAACCCAGGGGTCCGGAAACACCATATATTTT. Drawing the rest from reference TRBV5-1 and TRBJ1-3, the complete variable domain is KAGVTQTPRYLIKTRGQQVTLSCSPISGHRSVSWYQQTPGQGLQFLFEYFSETQRNKGNFPGRFSGRQFSNSRSEMNVSTLELGDSALYLCASSTQTQGSGNTIYFGEGSWLTVV.

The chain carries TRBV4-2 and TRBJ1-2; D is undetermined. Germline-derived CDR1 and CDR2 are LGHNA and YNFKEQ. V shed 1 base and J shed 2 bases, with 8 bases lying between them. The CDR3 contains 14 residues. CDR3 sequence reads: CASSQVVGNYGYTF. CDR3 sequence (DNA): TGTGCCAGCAGCCAAGTGGTCGGGAACTATGGCTACACCTTC.

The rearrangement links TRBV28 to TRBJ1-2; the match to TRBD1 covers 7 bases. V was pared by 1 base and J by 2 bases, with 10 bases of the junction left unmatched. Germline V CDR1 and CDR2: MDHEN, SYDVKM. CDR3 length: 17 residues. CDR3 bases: TGTGCCAGCAGTTTATATAGACAGGGTCGATTGAACTATGGCTACACCTTC. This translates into CASSLYRQGRLNYGYTF.

The CDR3 region has the DNA TGTGCCAGTAGTATCTCGAAGTCGAGCTCCTATAATTCACCCCTCCACTTT. Translated: CASSISKSSSYNSPLHF. The chain employs TRBV19 and TRBJ1-6; D unresolved. The germline CDR1 and CDR2 sequences are LNHDA and SQIVND (reference sequence). Trimming took 3 bases from V and 0 from J, leaving 12 bases between them. This CDR3 region has 17 residues.

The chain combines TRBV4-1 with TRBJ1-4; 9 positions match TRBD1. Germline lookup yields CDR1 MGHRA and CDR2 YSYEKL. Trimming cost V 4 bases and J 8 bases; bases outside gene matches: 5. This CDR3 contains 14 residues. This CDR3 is CASSLQGAGEKLFF. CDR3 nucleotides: TGCGCCAGCAGCCTACAGGGGGCGGGAGAAAAACTGTTTTTT.

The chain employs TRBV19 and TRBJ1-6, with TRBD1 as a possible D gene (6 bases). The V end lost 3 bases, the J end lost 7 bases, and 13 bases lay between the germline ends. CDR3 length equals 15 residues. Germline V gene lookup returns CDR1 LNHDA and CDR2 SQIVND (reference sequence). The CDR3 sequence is CASSIQGSRNSPLHF. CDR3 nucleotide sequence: TGTGCCAGTAGTATCCAGGGGAGCAGGAATTCACCCCTCCACTTT.

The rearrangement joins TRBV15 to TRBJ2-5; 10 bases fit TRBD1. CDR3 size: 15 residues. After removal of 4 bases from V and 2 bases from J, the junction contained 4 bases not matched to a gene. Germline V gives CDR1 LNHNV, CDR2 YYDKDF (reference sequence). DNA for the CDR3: TGTGCCACCAGCACAGGACAGGGGGGACAAGAGACCCAGTACTTC. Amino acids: CATSTGQGGQETQYF.

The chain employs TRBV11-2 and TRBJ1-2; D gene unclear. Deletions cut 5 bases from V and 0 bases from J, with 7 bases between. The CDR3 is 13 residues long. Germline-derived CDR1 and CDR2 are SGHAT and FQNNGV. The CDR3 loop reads CASSPVSNYGYTF. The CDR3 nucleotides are TGTGCCAGCAGCCCGGTTTCTAACTATGGCTACACCTTC. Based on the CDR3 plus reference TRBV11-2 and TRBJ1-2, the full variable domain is EAGVAQSPRYKIIEKRQSVAFWCNPISGHATLYWYQQILGQGPKLLIQFQNNGVVDDSQLPKDRFSAERLKGVDSTLKIQPAKLEDSAVYLCASSPVSNYGYTFGSGTRLTVV.

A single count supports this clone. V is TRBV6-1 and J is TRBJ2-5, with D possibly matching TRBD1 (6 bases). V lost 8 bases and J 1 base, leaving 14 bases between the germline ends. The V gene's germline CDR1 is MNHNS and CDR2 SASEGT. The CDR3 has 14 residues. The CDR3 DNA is TGTGCCAGCGCAGCGACAGGTATCCAAGAGACCCAGTACTTC. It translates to CASAATGIQETQYF.

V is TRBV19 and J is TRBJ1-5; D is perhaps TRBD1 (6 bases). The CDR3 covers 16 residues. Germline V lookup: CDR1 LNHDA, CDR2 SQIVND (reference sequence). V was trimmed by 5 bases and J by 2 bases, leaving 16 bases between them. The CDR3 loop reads CASSRGGIRGNQPQHF. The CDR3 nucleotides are TGTGCCAGTAGTCGTGGGGGCATTCGAGGCAATCAGCCCCAGCATTTT.

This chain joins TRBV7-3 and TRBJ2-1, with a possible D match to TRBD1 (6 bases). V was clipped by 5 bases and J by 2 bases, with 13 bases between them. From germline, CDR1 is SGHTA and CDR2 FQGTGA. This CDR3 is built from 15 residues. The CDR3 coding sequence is TGTGCCAGCAGCCCTCAGGGGACCCCCTACAATGAGCAGTTCTTC. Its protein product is CASSPQGTPYNEQFF. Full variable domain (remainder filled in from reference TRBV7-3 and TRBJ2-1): GAGVSQTPSNKVTEKGKYVELRCDPISGHTALYWYRQSLGQGPEFLIYFQGTGAADDSGLPNDRFFAVRPEGSVSTLKIQRTERGDSAVYLCASSPQGTPYNEQFFGPGTRLTVL.

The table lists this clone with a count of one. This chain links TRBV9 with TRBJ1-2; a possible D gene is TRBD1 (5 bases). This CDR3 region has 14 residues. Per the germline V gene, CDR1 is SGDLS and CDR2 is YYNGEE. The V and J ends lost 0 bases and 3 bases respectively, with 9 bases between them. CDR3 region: CASSVDGGDYGYTF. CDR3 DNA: TGTGCCAGCAGCGTAGACGGGGGGGACTATGGCTACACCTTC. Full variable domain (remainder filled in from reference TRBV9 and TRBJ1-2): DSGVTQTPKHLITATGQRVTLRCSPRSGDLSVYWYQQSLDQGLQFLIQYYNGEERAKGNILERFSAQQFPDLHSELNLSSLELGDSALYFCASSVDGGDYGYTFGSGTRLTVV.

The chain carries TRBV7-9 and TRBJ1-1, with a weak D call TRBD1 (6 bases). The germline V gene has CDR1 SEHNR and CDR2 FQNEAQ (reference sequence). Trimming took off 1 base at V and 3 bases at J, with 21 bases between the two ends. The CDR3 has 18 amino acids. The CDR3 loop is CASSLDRGAGRRDTEAFF. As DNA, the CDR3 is TGTGCCAGCAGCTTAGATCGGGGGGCTGGTCGTCGAGACACTGAAGCTTTCTTT.

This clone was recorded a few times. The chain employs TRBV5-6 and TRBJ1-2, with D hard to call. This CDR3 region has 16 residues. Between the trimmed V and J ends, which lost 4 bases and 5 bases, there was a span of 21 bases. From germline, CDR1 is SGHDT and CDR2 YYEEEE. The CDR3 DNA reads TGTGCCAGCAGCGGCCTAAGCGACCCGCGCGCTTATGGCTACACCTTC. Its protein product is CASSGLSDPRAYGYTF. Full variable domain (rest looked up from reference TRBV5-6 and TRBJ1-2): DAGVTQSPTHLIKTRGQQVTLRCSPKSGHDTVSWYQQALGQGPQFIFQYYEEEERQRGNFPDRFSGHQFPNYSSELNVNALLLGDSALYLCASSGLSDPRAYGYTFGSGTRLTVV.

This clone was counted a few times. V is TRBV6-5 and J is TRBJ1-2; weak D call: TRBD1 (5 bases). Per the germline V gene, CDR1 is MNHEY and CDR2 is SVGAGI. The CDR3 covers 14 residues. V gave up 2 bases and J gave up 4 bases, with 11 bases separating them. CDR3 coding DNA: TGTGCCAGCAGTTACGGAAGGGGCGTCTATGGCTACACCTTC. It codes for CASSYGRGVYGYTF.

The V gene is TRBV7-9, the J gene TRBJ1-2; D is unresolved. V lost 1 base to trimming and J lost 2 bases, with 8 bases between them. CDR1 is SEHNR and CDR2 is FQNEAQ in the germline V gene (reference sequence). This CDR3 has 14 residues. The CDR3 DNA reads TGTGCCAGCAGCTTAGAAGCCACCAACTATGGCTACACCTTC. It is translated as CASSLEATNYGYTF.